This TCR beta chain was retrieved from a study of Ad26.COV2.S vaccination and SARS-CoV-2 variants. Study context: Administration of Ad26.COV2.S was intramuscular, either once or twice 56 days apart. Study-wide findings and caveats: Comparable non-spike TCR breadth was observed in vaccine and placebo recipients. Quantification of TCR breadth and depth may have yielded underestimates of total T cell responses.

This CDR3 has 14 residues. Trimming cost V 4 bases and J 2 bases, with 10 bases left between them. CDR1 and CDR2 (germline): SGHVS, FQNEAQ. Stated treatment: roughly 20 received Ad26.COV2.S at low or high dose, single or two shots; roughly five received placebo; per-sample allocation not given. At day 63 after the first vaccine or placebo injection, samples were drawn. Only in-frame clones appear in the TCRdb table, and some are missing; sequencing was by immunoSEQ multiplex PCR. The table includes about 400,000 clones, around nine tenths detected once. Regarding this clone: Antigen: not known.

The source material was peripheral blood, sampled in a trial of Ad26.COV2.S vaccine versus placebo. J is TRBJ2-3 and V is TRBV7-8; D unresolved. The source of this sequence is a person aged 18 to 59 who received the Ad26.COV2.S COVID-19 vaccine or a placebo. The CDR3 region is CASSYRQATDTQYF. The CDR3 DNA follows: TGTGCCAGCAGCTATCGACAAGCCACAGATACGCAGTATTTT.